This TCR beta chain was captured by sequencing in a study of cytomegalovirus exposure and HLA in healthy donors. Primers included in the PCR were 60 Vbeta and 13 Jbeta primers. Only in-frame clones appear in the TCRdb table, and some are missing; sequencing was by immunoSEQ multiplex PCR. The data hold 60,000 to 70,000 clones, with 78% observed a single time. This TCR was recovered from a man aged 40-55 years in good health and CMV-seronegative. What was sequenced was PBMCs.

CDR3 region: CASSVDGGETQYF. The CDR3 DNA reads TGTGCCAGCAGCGTAGATGGAGGGGAGACCCAGTACTTC. This chain connects TRBV9 to TRBJ2-5; weak D call: TRBD2 (6 bases). This CDR3 contains 13 residues. With 0 bases removed from V and 5 bases from J, the gap between germline ends came to 8 bases. Germline V gene sequence: CDR1 SGDLS, CDR2 YYNGEE.